The TCR beta chain described here comes from a study of OX40 agonist ivuxolimab in advanced cancers. Study as a whole: Ivuxolimab, an antibody acting as an agonist of OX40 (CD134), was used to treat patients. Dose-escalation patients suffered from hepatocellular carcinoma, melanoma, renal cell or head and neck cancer.

The assay was immunoSEQ multiplex PCR, and TCRdb's table has in-frame clones only and misses some. This sample carries 45,000 to 60,000 clones, roughly 77% of them seen once, and the ten largest clones take 1% to 1.5%. Study findings and constraints: CD8+ T cells showed, on average, more clonal expansion than CD4+ cells.

The CDR3 runs to 15 residues. CDR1 is SNHLY, CDR2 FYNNEI, per germline. With 4 bases removed from V and 7 bases from J, the gap between germline ends came to 16 bases. If patients had autoimmune disease history or systemic immunosuppression, they were excluded. In the case of this clone: Its antigen is currently unknown.

The sample was CD4+ or CD8+ T cells sorted from blood, taken in a trial of the OX40 agonist ivuxolimab. The chain recombines TRBV2 with TRBJ2-2; D unclear. This clonotype was sampled from an adult with an advanced solid tumor such as melanoma, head and neck, liver or kidney cancer. The CDR3: CASSATRQPGGELFF. The CDR3 DNA reads as TGTGCCAGCAGTGCAACTCGGCAACCGGGCGGGGAGCTGTTTTTT. The full variable domain, its missing parts supplied by reference TRBV2 and TRBJ2-2, is EPEVTQTPSHQVTQMGQEVILRCVPISNHLYFYWYRQILGQKVEFLVSFYNNEISEKSEIFDDQFSVERPDGSNFTLKIRSTKLEDSAMYFCASSATRQPGGELFFGEGSRLTVL.